These 25 T cell receptor beta chains came from one sample sequenced in a study of blood T cell repertoires in COVID-19 (dated by TCRdb to 2018 to 2021). Library generation was performed with the immunoSEQ multiplex PCR assay. TCRdb holds this immuneACCESS table with in-frame rearrangements only. Some clones are missing; in checked studies, unresolved V genes explain under half, and the rest has no known cause. Present in this sample are about 170,000 clones, around 89% of which were seen just once. 20% to 30% of the sample is in the top ten clones. Sequencing used peripheral blood. These receptors all come from a man aged 60-69 years with acute or convalescent COVID-19.

The V and J genes are TRBV14 and TRBJ2-7; 7 bases align to TRBD1. The junction had 9 bases not matched to a gene; V was cut back by 8 bases and J by 2 bases. Germline V gene data show CDR1 as SGHDN and CDR2 as FVKESK. The CDR3 spans 14 residues. The CDR3 sequence: CASLPGQDPYEQYF. DNA for the CDR3: TGTGCCAGCTTGCCCGGACAGGACCCCTACGAGCAGTACTTC. Filled out from reference TRBV14 and TRBJ2-7, the complete variable domain reads EAGVTQFPSHSVIEKGQTVTLRCDPISGHDNLYWYRRVMGKEIKFLLHFVKESKQDESGMPNNRFLAERTGGTYSTLKVQPAELEDSGVYFCASLPGQDPYEQYFGPGTRLTVT.

CDR3 region: CACSGRPNYGYTF. CDR3 nucleotides: TGTGCCTGCTCGGGGAGGCCTAACTATGGCTACACCTTC. The chain uses TRBV19 and TRBJ1-2; D not resolved. This CDR3 has 13 amino acids. Germline V gene data show CDR1 as LNHDA and CDR2 as SQIVND (reference sequence). The ends were cut back, 11 bases at V and 0 bases at J, with 13 bases in the middle.

This clone was recorded a few times. V usage is TRBV4-3 and J usage is TRBJ1-1; D gene unclear. The CDR3 has 13 residues. Germline V gene sequence: CDR1 LGHNA, CDR2 YSLEER. Trimming cost V 1 base and J 11 bases, with 14 bases left between them. The CDR3 region is CASSQAVQARAFF. For the CDR3, the DNA is TGCGCCAGCAGCCAAGCAGTCCAAGCGCGGGCTTTCTTT.

The chain combines TRBV18 with TRBJ2-7; 16 bases are a match to TRBD2. Trimming at V came to 3 bases and at J to 6 bases, leaving 11 bases not matched to a gene. This CDR3 region has 18 residues. In germline, CDR1 is KGHSH, CDR2 LQKENI. The CDR3 DNA is TGTGCCAGCTCACCGGGACAGGGACTAGCGGGAGGGCCAGGCGAGCAGTACTTC. This codes for CASSPGQGLAGGPGEQYF.

This chain joins TRBV2 and TRBJ1-1; TRBD1 is a possible D gene (5 bases). There are 16 residues in the CDR3. Germline CDR1 is SNHLY and CDR2 is FYNNEI. Trimming took off 7 bases at V and 0 bases at J, with 18 bases between the two ends. CDR3 nucleotide sequence: TGTGCCAGCACCAAACGGGGAGGGGAGATGAACACTGAAGCTTTCTTT. It codes for CASTKRGGEMNTEAFF.

This clone was counted once. In the same sample, other DNA sequences code for this CDR3. The J gene is TRBJ1-1, the V gene TRBV18; TRBD1 is a possible D gene (5 bases). CDR3 length equals 14 residues. The V gene lost 3 bases and the J gene lost 2 bases, with 10 bases spanning the gap. The germline V gene encodes CDR1 KGHSH and CDR2 LQKENI. As DNA, the CDR3 is TGTGCCAGCTCACCCACAGGTGCTAACACTGAAGCTTTCTTT. Its protein is CASSPTGANTEAFF.

Remarks on this clone: The identical CDR3 is also encoded by other nucleotide sequences in the sample. The J gene is TRBJ1-1, the V gene TRBV11-2; possibly TRBD1 for D (5 bases). This CDR3 is 14 amino acids long. Germline CDR1 is SGHAT and CDR2 is FQNNGV. V was trimmed by 6 bases and J by 1 base, leaving 12 bases between them. The CDR3 loop is CASSLGGANTEAFF. CDR3 DNA: TGTGCCAGCAGTCTAGGTGGGGCGAACACTGAAGCTTTCTTT. Based on the CDR3 plus reference TRBV11-2 and TRBJ1-1, the full variable domain is EAGVAQSPRYKIIEKRQSVAFWCNPISGHATLYWYQQILGQGPKLLIQFQNNGVVDDSQLPKDRFSAERLKGVDSTLKIQPAKLEDSAVYLCASSLGGANTEAFFGQGTRLTVV.

The V and J genes are TRBV5-6 and TRBJ1-2, with D tentatively TRBD1 (6 bases). This CDR3 has 13 residues. Germline V gene data show CDR1 as SGHDT and CDR2 as YYEEEE. Trimming took off 2 bases at V and 5 bases at J, with 10 bases between the two ends. The CDR3: CASSLRQGYGYTF. DNA of the CDR3: TGTGCCAGCAGCTTACGCCAGGGGTATGGCTACACCTTC.

The chain links TRBV6-5 to TRBJ1-6; possibly TRBD1 for D (6 bases). The CDR3 loop spans 14 amino acids. Per the germline V gene, CDR1 is MNHEY and CDR2 is SVGAGI. The V end lost 6 bases, the J end lost 6 bases, and 12 bases lay between the germline ends. The CDR3 is CASRKDSSNSPLHF. Written as DNA, the CDR3 is TGTGCCAGCAGGAAGGACAGTTCTAATTCACCCCTCCACTTT.

This clone has only one observation. The V and J genes are TRBV5-1 and TRBJ2-3; tentatively, D is TRBD1 (5 bases). V dropped 5 bases and J dropped 6 bases, with 16 bases sitting between them. CDR3 length: 14 amino acids. Per germline, CDR1 SGHRS and CDR2 YFSETQ. CDR3 sequence (DNA): TGCGCCAGCAGTTTAAGACAGATCGTGGATACGCAGTATTTT. It translates to CASSLRQIVDTQYF.

V is TRBV6-4 and J is TRBJ2-1; weak D call: TRBD2 (6 bases). The CDR3 extends over 14 amino acids. Deletions cut 5 bases from V and 7 bases from J, with 15 bases between. Germline values: CDR1 MRHNA, CDR2 SNTAGT. The CDR3 region is CASSSTGDANEQFF. CDR3 nucleotide sequence: TGTGCCAGCAGTTCGACGGGAGATGCAAATGAGCAGTTCTTC.

J is TRBJ1-4 and V is TRBV19; TRBD1 is a possible D gene (6 bases). V was clipped by 5 bases and J by 6 bases, with 13 bases between them. This CDR3 region has 14 residues. Per germline, CDR1 LNHDA and CDR2 SQIVND (reference sequence). The CDR3 bases are TGTGCCAGTAGTTGGGGGGGCTCGGATGAAAAACTGTTTTTT. Amino acids: CASSWGGSDEKLFF.

This chain links TRBV24-1 with TRBJ2-1; 7 nucleotides agree with TRBD2. CDR3 length: 13 residues. Germline CDR1 reads KGHDR; CDR2 reads SFDVKD. J was trimmed by 9 bases and V by 6 bases; bases with no gene match: 7. The CDR3 sequence is CATSRSGGFEQFF. CDR3 DNA sequence: TGTGCCACCAGTAGATCGGGAGGATTTGAGCAGTTCTTC.

The chain couples TRBV13 to TRBJ1-1; tentatively, D is TRBD1 (6 bases). This CDR3 is built from 13 residues. CDR1 and CDR2 (germline): PRHDT, FYEKMQ (reference sequence). The V end was cut by 4 bases, the J end by 4 bases, with 10 bases between. CDR3 region: CASSSRGGTEAFF. CDR3 sequence (DNA): TGTGCCAGCAGCTCAAGAGGGGGCACTGAAGCTTTCTTT.

This clone was counted only a few times. The rearrangement uses TRBV5-1 and TRBJ1-1, with a weak D call TRBD1 (6 bases). With 0 bases removed from V and 6 bases from J, the gap between germline ends came to 15 bases. CDR3 length: 15 amino acids. Germline loops: CDR1 SGHRS, CDR2 YFSETQ. CDR3 coding DNA: TGCGCCAGCAGCTTGGAGGCCGGTAGGGGGTCTGAAGCTTTCTTT. Amino acids: CASSLEAGRGSEAFF.

This chain links TRBV11-2 with TRBJ1-1; D not resolved. CDR1 is SGHAT and CDR2 is FQNNGV in the germline V gene. The ends were cut back, 1 base at V and 7 bases at J, with 10 bases in the middle. CDR3 length equals 13 residues. The CDR3 nucleotides read TGTGCCAGCAGCTTAGGGGCAGGTCGTGAAGCTTTCTTT. This codes for CASSLGAGREAFF.

The rearrangement links TRBV11-3 to TRBJ1-4; D may be TRBD1 (6 bases). Trimming removed 7 bases from V and 3 bases from J, with 12 bases in between. The CDR3 runs to 14 residues. The germline gives CDR1 SGHNT, CDR2 YENEEA. In DNA, the CDR3 is TGTGCCAGCACCGACCAGGGGTCTAATGAAAAACTGTTTTTT. It yields the protein CASTDQGSNEKLFF.

This clone was seen a few times. This chain uses TRBV2 with TRBJ1-5; 7 bases line up with TRBD1. The CDR3 sequence is 14 residues long. CDR1 and CDR2 from the germline V gene are SNHLY and FYNNEI. The ends lost 4 bases at V and 4 bases at J; junction bases unmatched: 4. The CDR3 loop is CASSVETGNQPQHF. CDR3 coding DNA: TGTGCCAGCAGTGTCGAGACAGGGAATCAGCCCCAGCATTTT.

This chain connects TRBV30 to TRBJ2-3; possible D gene TRBD2, 6 bases. V lost 3 bases and J lost 4, with 17 bases in between. The CDR3 consists of 15 residues. Per the germline V gene, CDR1 is GTSNPN and CDR2 is SVGIG (reference sequence). The CDR3: CAWSRDSSGADTQYF. The DNA of the CDR3 is TGTGCCTGGAGCCGGGACTCCTCGGGGGCAGATACGCAGTATTTT. Full variable domain (remainder filled in from reference TRBV30 and TRBJ2-3): SQTIHQWPATLVQPVGSPLSLECTVEGTSNPNLYWYRQAAGRGLQLLFYSVGIGQISSEVPQNLSASRPQDRQFILSSKKLLLSDSGFYLCAWSRDSSGADTQYFGPGTRLTVL.

This chain links TRBV7-2 with TRBJ1-4; 7 bases fit TRBD1. This CDR3 spans 15 amino acids. J lost 4 bases, V lost 1 base, and 3 bases had no gene match. Germline V gene sequence: CDR1 SGHTA, CDR2 FQGNSA. CDR3 coding DNA: TGTGCCAGCAGCTTAGTAGACAGGGTTAATGAAAAACTGTTTTTT. Protein product: CASSLVDRVNEKLFF.

This rearrangement joins TRBV30 to TRBJ1-3; TRBD1 might be the D (5 bases). Germline V CDR1 and CDR2: GTSNPN, SVGIG (reference sequence). This CDR3 is 17 amino acids long. V lost 3 bases, J lost 3 bases, and 21 bases lay in between. The CDR3 protein is CAWRSLRDLEDGNTIYF. Written as DNA, the CDR3 is TGTGCCTGGAGATCCCTTCGGGACTTGGAAGATGGAAACACCATATATTTT.

As regards this clone: At one end, the junction sequence differs from germline, possibly due to a read error. The genes are TRBV7-6 and TRBJ2-5, with D maybe TRBD2 (7 bases). The CDR3 is 15 amino acids. The germline V gene encodes CDR1 SGHVS and CDR2 FNYEAQ. The CDR3 is CASSLWSGGQGTQYF. In nucleotides, the CDR3 is TGTGCCAGCAGCTTATGGTCGGGGGGCCAAGGGACCCAGTACTTC. Looking up the rest from reference TRBV7-6 and TRBJ2-5 gives the full variable domain: GAGVSQSPRYKVTKRGQDVALRCDPISGHVSLYWYRQALGQGPEFLTYFNYEAQQDKSGLPNDRFSAERPEGSISTLTIQRTEQRDSAMYRCASSLWSGGQGTQYFGPGTRLLVL.

A few counts support this clone. The genes are TRBV6-5 and TRBJ2-2, with D possibly matching TRBD2 (6 bases). CDR3 length: 14 amino acids. Between the trimmed V and J ends, which lost 6 bases and 1 base, there was a span of 9 bases. The V gene's germline CDR1 is MNHEY and CDR2 SVGAGI. Written as DNA, the CDR3 is TGTGCCAGCAGCCTCGGGGGGAACACCGGGGAGCTGTTTTTT. It codes for CASSLGGNTGELFF.

The V gene is TRBV5-1, the J gene TRBJ1-3; D remains unclear. The CDR3 is 16 amino acids. Trimming removed 0 bases at V and 0 bases at J, with 10 bases between. The germline V gene has CDR1 SGHRS and CDR2 YFSETQ. CDR3 DNA: TGCGCCAGCAGCTTGGCCGGGGTTGACTCTGGAAACACCATATATTTT. Encoded protein: CASSLAGVDSGNTIYF.

The V gene is TRBV7-2, the J gene TRBJ2-7, with D uncertain. The CDR3 contains 14 residues. V lost 1 base to trimming and J lost 5 bases, with 12 bases between them. From germline, CDR1 is SGHTA and CDR2 FQGNSA. Here the CDR3 DNA reads TGTGCCAGCAGCTTAGGGGCAGGCAGTAACGAGCAGTACTTC. This translates into CASSLGAGSNEQYF.